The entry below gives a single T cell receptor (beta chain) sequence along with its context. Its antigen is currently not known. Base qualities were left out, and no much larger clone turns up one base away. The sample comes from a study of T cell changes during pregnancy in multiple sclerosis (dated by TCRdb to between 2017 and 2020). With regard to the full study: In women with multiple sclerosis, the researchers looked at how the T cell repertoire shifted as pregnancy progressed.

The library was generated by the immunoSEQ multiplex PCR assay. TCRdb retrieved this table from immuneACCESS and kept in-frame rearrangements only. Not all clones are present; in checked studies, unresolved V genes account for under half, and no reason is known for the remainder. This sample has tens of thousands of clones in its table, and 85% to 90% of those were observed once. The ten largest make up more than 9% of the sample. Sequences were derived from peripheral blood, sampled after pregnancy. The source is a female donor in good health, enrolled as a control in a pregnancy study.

The CDR3 is CATSRDSGALLGNTIYF. The DNA is as follows: TGTGCCACCAGCAGAGATTCTGGGGCCCTGTTGGGAAACACCATATATTTT. Recombination connected TRBV15 to TRBJ1-3, with TRBD1 perhaps the D gene, on 5 matching bases. The CDR1 and CDR2 encoded by the germline V gene (reference sequence) are LNHNV and YYDKDF. The CDR3 covers 17 residues, taking in both the cysteine and the phenylalanine. Only the CDR3 part of the read is kept: 51 bases, read in frame from the first base. Relative to germline, V is 0 bases shorter and J is 4 bases shorter, with 16 bases between their ends.